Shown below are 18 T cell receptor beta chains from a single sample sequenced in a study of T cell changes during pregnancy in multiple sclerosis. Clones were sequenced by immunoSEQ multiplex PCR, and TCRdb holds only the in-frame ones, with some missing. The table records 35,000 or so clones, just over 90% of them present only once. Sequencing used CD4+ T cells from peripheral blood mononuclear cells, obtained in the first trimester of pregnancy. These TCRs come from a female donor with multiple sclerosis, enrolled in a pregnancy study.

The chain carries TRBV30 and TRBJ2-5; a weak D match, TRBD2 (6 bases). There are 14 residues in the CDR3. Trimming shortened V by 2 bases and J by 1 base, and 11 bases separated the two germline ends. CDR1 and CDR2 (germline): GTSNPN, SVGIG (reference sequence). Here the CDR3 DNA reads TGTGCCTGGAGTCTCGGACTACCCCAAGAGACCCAGTACTTC. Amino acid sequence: CAWSLGLPQETQYF.

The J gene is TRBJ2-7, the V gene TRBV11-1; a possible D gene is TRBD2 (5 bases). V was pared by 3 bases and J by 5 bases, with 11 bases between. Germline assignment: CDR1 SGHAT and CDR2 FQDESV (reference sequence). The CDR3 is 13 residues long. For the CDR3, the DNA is TGTGCCAGCAGCTTTGTGGGAGTCCACGAGCAGTACTTC. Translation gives CASSFVGVHEQYF.

The CDR3 nucleotides read TGTGCCAGCGGGACCCACGGGAGCAATGAGCAGTTCTTC. As protein: CASGTHGSNEQFF. The gene calls are TRBV6-5 and TRBJ2-1; possibly TRBD2 for D (6 bases). The CDR3 has 13 amino acids. The germline V gene has CDR1 MNHEY and CDR2 SVGAGI. V shed 8 bases and J shed 6 bases, with 14 bases lying between them.

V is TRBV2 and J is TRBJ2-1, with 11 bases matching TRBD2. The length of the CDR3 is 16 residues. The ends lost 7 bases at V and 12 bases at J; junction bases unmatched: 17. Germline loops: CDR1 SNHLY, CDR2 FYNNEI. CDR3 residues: CASNSPLAGESIRQFF. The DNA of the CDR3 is TGTGCCAGCAATTCCCCACTAGCGGGAGAGTCAATTCGGCAGTTCTTC.

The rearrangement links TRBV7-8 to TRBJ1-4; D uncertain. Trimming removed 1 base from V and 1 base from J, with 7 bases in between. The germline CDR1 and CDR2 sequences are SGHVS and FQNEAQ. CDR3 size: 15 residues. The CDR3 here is CASSLDGGTNEKLFF. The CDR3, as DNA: TGTGCCAGCAGCTTAGACGGCGGAACTAATGAAAAACTGTTTTTT. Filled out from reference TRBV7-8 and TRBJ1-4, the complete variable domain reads GAGVSQSPRYKVAKRGQDVALRCDPISGHVSLFWYQQALGQGPEFLTYFQNEAQLDKSGLPSDRFFAERPEGSVSTLKIQRTQQEDSAVYLCASSLDGGTNEKLFFGSGTQLSVL.

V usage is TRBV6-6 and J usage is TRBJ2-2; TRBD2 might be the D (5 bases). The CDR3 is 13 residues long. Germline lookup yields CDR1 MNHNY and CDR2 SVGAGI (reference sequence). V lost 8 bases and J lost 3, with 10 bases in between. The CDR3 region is CASGGRDTGELFF. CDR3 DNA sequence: TGTGCCAGCGGCGGGCGGGACACCGGGGAGCTGTTTTTT.

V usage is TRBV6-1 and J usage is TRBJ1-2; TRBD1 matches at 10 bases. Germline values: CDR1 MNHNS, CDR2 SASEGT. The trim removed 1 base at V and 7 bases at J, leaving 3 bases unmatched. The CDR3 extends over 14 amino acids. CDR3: CASSEGDRGSGYTF. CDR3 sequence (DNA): TGTGCCAGCAGTGAAGGGGACAGGGGATCTGGCTACACCTTC.

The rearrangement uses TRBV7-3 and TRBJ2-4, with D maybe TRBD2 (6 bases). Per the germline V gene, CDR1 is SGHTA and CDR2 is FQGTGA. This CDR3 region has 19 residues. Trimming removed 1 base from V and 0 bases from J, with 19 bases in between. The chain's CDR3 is CASSLNPPVEGLAKNIQYF. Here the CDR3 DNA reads TGTGCCAGCAGCTTAAATCCGCCCGTGGAGGGATTAGCCAAAAACATTCAGTACTTC.

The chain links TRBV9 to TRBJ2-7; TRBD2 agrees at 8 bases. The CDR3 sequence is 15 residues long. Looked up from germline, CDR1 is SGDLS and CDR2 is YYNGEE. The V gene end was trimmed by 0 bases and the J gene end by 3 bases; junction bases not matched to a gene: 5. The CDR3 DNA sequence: TGTGCCAGCAGCGTAGACCGGGGGGGATACTACGAGCAGTACTTC. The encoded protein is CASSVDRGGYYEQYF.

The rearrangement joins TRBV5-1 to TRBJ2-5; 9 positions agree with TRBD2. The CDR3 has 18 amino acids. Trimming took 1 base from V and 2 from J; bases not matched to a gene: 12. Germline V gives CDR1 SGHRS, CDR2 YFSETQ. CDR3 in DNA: TGCGCCAGCAGCTTGAGCCCGAGATTAGCGGGGGCACAAGAGACCCAGTACTTC. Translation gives CASSLSPRLAGAQETQYF.

This chain's CDR3 is CASSPRQGIDTQYF. CDR3 sequence (DNA): TGTGCCAGCAGTCCCAGACAGGGTATAGATACGCAGTATTTT. The chain combines TRBV6-5 with TRBJ2-3, with 7 bases identical to TRBD1. This CDR3 is built from 14 residues. Germline V gene data show CDR1 as MNHEY and CDR2 as SVGAGI. The ends lost 5 bases at V and 5 bases at J; junction bases unmatched: 7.

Here the CDR3 reads CASNYLGYTF. Here the CDR3 DNA reads TGCGCCAGCAATTACTTAGGCTACACCTTC. V usage is TRBV10-1 and J usage is TRBJ1-2; D unclear. The V gene lost 7 bases and the J gene lost 8 bases, with 8 bases spanning the gap. Germline CDR1 reads WNHNN; CDR2 reads SYGVQD (reference sequence). The CDR3 runs 10 residues.

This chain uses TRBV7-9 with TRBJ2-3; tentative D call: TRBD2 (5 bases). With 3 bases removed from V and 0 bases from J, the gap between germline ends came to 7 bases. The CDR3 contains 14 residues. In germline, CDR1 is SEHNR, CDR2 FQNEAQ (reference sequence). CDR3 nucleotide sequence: TGTGCCAGCAGCTTGACGGGGAGCACAGATACGCAGTATTTT. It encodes CASSLTGSTDTQYF.

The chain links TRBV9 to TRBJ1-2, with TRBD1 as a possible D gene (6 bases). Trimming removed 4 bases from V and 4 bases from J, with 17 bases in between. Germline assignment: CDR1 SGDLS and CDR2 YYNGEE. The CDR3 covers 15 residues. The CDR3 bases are TGTGCCAGCAGCCCCCAAGGGGGGGTAGTCTATGGCTACACCTTC. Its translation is CASSPQGGVVYGYTF.

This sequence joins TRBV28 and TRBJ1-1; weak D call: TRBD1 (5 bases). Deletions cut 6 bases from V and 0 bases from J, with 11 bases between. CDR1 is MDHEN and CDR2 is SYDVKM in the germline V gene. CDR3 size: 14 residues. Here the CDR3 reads CASSGHSMNTEAFF. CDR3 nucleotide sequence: TGTGCCAGCAGCGGACACAGCATGAACACTGAAGCTTTCTTT.

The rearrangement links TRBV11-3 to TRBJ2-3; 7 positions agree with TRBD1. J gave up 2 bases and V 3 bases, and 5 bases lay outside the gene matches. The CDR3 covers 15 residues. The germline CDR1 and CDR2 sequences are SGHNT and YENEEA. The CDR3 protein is CASSFGTAFTDTQYF. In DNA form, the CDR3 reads TGTGCCAGCAGCTTTGGGACAGCCTTCACAGATACGCAGTATTTT.

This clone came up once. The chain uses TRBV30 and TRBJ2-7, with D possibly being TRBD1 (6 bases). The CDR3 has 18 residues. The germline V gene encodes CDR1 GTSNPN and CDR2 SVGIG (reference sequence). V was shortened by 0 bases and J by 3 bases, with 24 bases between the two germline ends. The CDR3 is CAWSVMFARGKQGYEQYF. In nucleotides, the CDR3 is TGTGCCTGGAGTGTAATGTTCGCTCGAGGCAAACAGGGCTACGAGCAGTACTTC.

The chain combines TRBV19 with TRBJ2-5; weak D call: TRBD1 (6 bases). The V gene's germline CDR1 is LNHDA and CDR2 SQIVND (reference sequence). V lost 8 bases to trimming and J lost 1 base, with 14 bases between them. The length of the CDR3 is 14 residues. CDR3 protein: CASSRGWVQETQYF. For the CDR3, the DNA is TGTGCCAGTTCGAGGGGGTGGGTCCAAGAGACCCAGTACTTC.